This T cell receptor (beta chain) was recorded in a study of blood T cell repertoires in COVID-19. Study-wide context: The analysed material was cDNA or gDNA that came from T cells, B-cell-depleted T cells, or PBMCs.

The CDR3 totals 13 residues. In germline, CDR1 is MNHEY, CDR2 SMNVEV (reference sequence). Deletions cut 5 bases from V and 6 bases from J, with 10 bases between. Original processing notes: Amplification of reference gene primers was used by the study to estimate nucleated cell counts. Here immunoSEQ multiplex PCR was the method, and the copy in TCRdb shows in-frame clones only, minus some. The V and J calls and the clone size are those of that table, but D and trimming were determined from the DNA. The sample has around 170,000 clones, roughly 84% seen once. Donors were grouped by their self-reported clinical history. Two negative PCRs, clearance, or symptom resolution characterized the recovered Cohort 3 donors.

The sequence was collected from a woman aged 45-60 years who had recovered from COVID-19. Sequencing was done on a sample of PBMCs or T cells enriched from blood (not recorded which). J is TRBJ2-2 and V is TRBV27, with unresolved D. The CDR3 is CASSLGSAGELFF. Here the CDR3 DNA reads TGTGCCAGCAGTCTTGGTTCGGCCGGGGAGCTGTTTTTT.